The 3 T cell receptor beta chains given below trace back to one sample, sequenced in a study of CD8+ T cells in alopecia areata. Once RNA had been extracted, it was reverse transcribed into cDNA to act as the sequencing template. The repertoire was sequenced with immunoSEQ multiplex PCR; TCRdb's copy has only in-frame clones and lacks some. The sample records approximately 91,000 clones, 40% to 45% being singletons. Sequencing input: CD4+ T cells sorted from blood. These receptor sequences come from a human donor with alopecia areata.

This clone has just a few counts. The J gene is TRBJ1-3, the V gene TRBV7-9, with D unresolved. The germline V gene has CDR1 SEHNR and CDR2 FQNEAQ (reference sequence). The CDR3 is 15 residues long. V gave up 5 bases and J gave up 0 bases, with 11 bases separating them. CDR3 sequence (DNA): TGTGCCAGCAGCCCACAAGGCGCCTCTGGAAACACCATATATTTT. Protein product: CASSPQGASGNTIYF.

There are a few counts of this clone. The chain employs TRBV29-1 and TRBJ2-3; no firm D call. Germline V gives CDR1 SQVTM, CDR2 ANQGSEA. Trimming removed 3 bases at V and 6 bases at J, with 7 bases between. CDR3 size: 11 residues. The CDR3 DNA reads TGCAGCGTTGAGGTGCGGGATACGCAGTATTTT. Translated: CSVEVRDTQYF.

This clone came up a few times. The rearrangement uses TRBV28 and TRBJ1-1; D not certain. The germline CDR1 and CDR2 sequences are MDHEN and SYDVKM. The length of the CDR3 is 13 residues. Trimming left V 4 bases short and J 6 bases short, with 12 bases between. CDR3 residues: CASSSLKIAEAFF. The CDR3 DNA sequence: TGTGCCAGCAGTTCCCTTAAGATAGCTGAAGCTTTCTTT.